Following are 32 T cell receptor beta chains from one sample sequenced in a study of identical twins. TCRdb reprocessed the 5' RACE reads with MiXCR, giving one entry per CDR3 protein. Of a few hundred thousand distinct CDR3 sequences in the sample, 13% to 15% were seen once. These same records also appear under a second study, on yellow fever vaccine responses in identical twins.

Specimen: CD4+ T cells sorted from blood. These receptors came from a woman younger than 35 in good health.

This chain uses TRBV24-1 with TRBJ2-1; TRBD2 matches at 7 bases. The CDR3 covers 17 residues. CDR1 is KGHDR and CDR2 is SFDVKD in the germline V gene. With 3 bases clipped from V and 0 bases from J, the junction kept 7 bases outside the gene matches. This CDR3 reads CATSDPRRGSSYNEQFF. CDR3 nucleotide sequence: TGTGCCACCAGTGATCCCCGGCGGGGGAGCTCCTACAATGAGCAGTTCTTC.

The chain recombines TRBV7-6 with TRBJ1-1; 10 bases agree with TRBD1. Per the germline V gene, CDR1 is SGHVS and CDR2 is FNYEAQ. J gave up 11 bases and V 5 bases, and 5 bases lay outside the gene matches. The length of the CDR3 is 12 residues. The CDR3 loop is CASSPGQGYAFF. CDR3 sequence (DNA): TGTGCCAGCAGCCCGGGACAGGGGTACGCTTTCTTT.

V is TRBV7-9 and J is TRBJ2-1; 15 bases fit TRBD2. Trimming at V came to 3 bases and at J to 8 bases, leaving 8 bases not matched to a gene. The germline V gene has CDR1 SEHNR and CDR2 FQNEAQ (reference sequence). This CDR3 contains 17 residues. CDR3 coding DNA: TGTGCCAGCAGCTTCCATCGGACTAGCGGGGGGGCCGATGAGCAGTTCTTC. This translates into CASSFHRTSGGADEQFF.

This clonotype was seen repeatedly, ten times or more. This chain uses TRBV29-1 with TRBJ2-3; D remains unclear. The CDR3 loop spans 12 amino acids. V was shortened by 1 base and J by 3 bases, with 5 bases between the two germline ends. Germline V lookup: CDR1 SQVTM, CDR2 ANQGSEA. CDR3: CSVEGRTDTQYF. The DNA for the CDR3 is TGCAGCGTTGAAGGTAGAACAGATACGCAGTATTTT.

The J gene is TRBJ2-7, the V gene TRBV6-5; D may be TRBD1 (5 bases). Trimming removed 4 bases at V and 6 bases at J, with 10 bases between. The CDR3 covers 12 residues. Germline assignment: CDR1 MNHEY and CDR2 SVGAGI. This CDR3 is CASSSPRGEQYF. CDR3 DNA: TGTGCCAGCAGTTCTCCTAGGGGCGAGCAGTACTTC.

This clonotype was found many times. This chain uses TRBV6-2 or TRBV6-3 with TRBJ2-1; 12 positions agree with TRBD2. Trimming removed 0 bases from V and 4 bases from J; junction bases left unmatched: 4. In germline, CDR1 is MNHEY, CDR2 SVGEGT. The CDR3 runs 17 residues. The CDR3 here is CASSYSGLAGIYNEQFF. The CDR3 DNA sequence: TGTGCCAGCAGTTACTCCGGACTAGCGGGGATTTACAATGAGCAGTTCTTC.

This chain joins TRBV28 and TRBJ1-1, with TRBD1 identical over 8 bases. V shed 6 bases and J 0 bases; nucleotides not matched to a gene: 6. In germline, CDR1 is MDHEN, CDR2 SYDVKM. This CDR3 is built from 15 residues. The CDR3 region is CASRGTGGVNTEAFF. DNA of the CDR3: TGTGCCAGCAGGGGAACAGGGGGAGTGAACACTGAAGCTTTCTTT. The complete variable domain, with remaining parts taken from reference TRBV28 and TRBJ1-1, reads DVKVTQSSRYLVKRTGEKVFLECVQDMDHENMFWYRQDPGLGLRLIYFSYDVKMKEKGDIPEGYSVSREKKERFSLILESASTNQTSMYLCASRGTGGVNTEAFFGQGTRLTVV.

This clonotype occurred a few times. The chain recombines TRBV15 with TRBJ2-1, with D possibly being TRBD2 (6 bases). V was cut by 3 bases and J by 0 bases, with 18 bases left in between. The germline V gene encodes CDR1 LNHNV and CDR2 YYDKDF (reference sequence). This CDR3 region has 18 residues. Written as DNA, the CDR3 is TGTGCCACCAGCAGCGACGAGCCCGGGGGAAACTCCTACAATGAGCAGTTCTTC. It codes for CATSSDEPGGNSYNEQFF.

CDR3 sequence reads: CATSDPGMTGSEKLFF. The CDR3 DNA reads as TGTGCCACCAGTGACCCGGGGATGACAGGAAGTGAAAAACTGTTTTTT. This chain uses TRBV24-1 with TRBJ1-4, with D maybe TRBD1 (6 bases). V shed 4 bases and J shed 7 bases, with 18 bases lying between them. The germline CDR1 and CDR2 sequences are KGHDR and SFDVKD. CDR3 length: 16 residues.

Many counts were recorded for this clonotype. The V gene is TRBV4-1, the J gene TRBJ2-7, with D perhaps TRBD2 (6 bases). CDR1 MGHRA and CDR2 YSYEKL come from the germline V gene. The CDR3 is 15 residues long. Between the trimmed V and J ends, which lost 2 bases and 5 bases, there was a span of 16 bases. CDR3 DNA sequence: TGCGCCAGCAGCCAACCGACTAGACTCCACCACGAGCAGTACTTC. Amino acids: CASSQPTRLHHEQYF.

This clonotype was counted between two and nine times. The rearrangement uses TRBV29-1 and TRBJ2-1, with 8 bases matching TRBD2. V lost 2 bases and J lost 6; bases outside the gene matches: 12. This CDR3 spans 16 amino acids. CDR1 and CDR2 (germline): SQVTM, ANQGSEA. Written as DNA, the CDR3 is TGCAGCGTTGAATCTACCGGGACTAGAATCGGCAATGAGCAGTTCTTC. Encoded protein: CSVESTGTRIGNEQFF.

The chain links TRBV4-1 to TRBJ2-2; possible D gene TRBD2, 7 bases. Germline CDR1 and CDR2: MGHRA and YSYEKL. The V end was cut by 5 bases, the J end by 0 bases, with 22 bases between. This CDR3 spans 19 amino acids. The CDR3 DNA sequence: TGCGCCAGCAGCGCCGTAGGGGGGGGATCTCACGCGAACACCGGGGAGCTGTTTTTT. This translates into CASSAVGGGSHANTGELFF.

This clonotype was seen repeatedly, ten times or more. The CDR3 bases are TGTGCCAGCAGCTCCCACCCTCTAGCGGGGGGGCCGAACGAGCAGTACTTC. This codes for CASSSHPLAGGPNEQYF. V usage is TRBV7-9 and J usage is TRBJ2-7, with TRBD2 matching 12 bases. V shed 4 bases, J shed 5 bases, and the junction held 12 bases outside the gene matches. The CDR3 has 17 residues. Germline CDR1 SEHNR, CDR2 FQNEAQ (reference sequence). The whole variable domain, filled in from reference TRBV7-9 and TRBJ2-7, reads DTGVSQNPRHKITKRGQNVTFRCDPISEHNRLYWYRQTLGQGPEFLTYFQNEAQLEKSRLLSDRFSAERPKGSFSTLEIQRTEQGDSAMYLCASSSHPLAGGPNEQYFGPGTRLTVT.

The rearrangement joins TRBV25-1 to TRBJ1-5; D remains unclear. V lost 1 base and J 4 bases, leaving 20 bases between the germline ends. This CDR3 has 18 residues. Germline V gene data show CDR1 as MGHDK and CDR2 as SYGVNS. In nucleotides, the CDR3 is TGTGCCAGCAGTGAATTTTTTGTAGCGAAACCAAGGAATCAGCCCCAGCATTTT. It specifies CASSEFFVAKPRNQPQHF.

In its sample, this clonotype was seen many times. The chain employs TRBV5-1 and TRBJ2-2; 8 nucleotides agree with TRBD1. The V segment lost 1 base and the J segment 4 bases; nucleotides outside the gene matches: 6. Germline loops: CDR1 SGHRS, CDR2 YFSETQ. CDR3 length: 16 amino acids. The DNA of the CDR3 is TGCGCCAGCAGCTTGTTAGGACAGGGATCCACCGGGGAGCTGTTTTTT. Translation gives CASSLLGQGSTGELFF. Full variable domain (remainder filled in from reference TRBV5-1 and TRBJ2-2): KAGVTQTPRYLIKTRGQQVTLSCSPISGHRSVSWYQQTPGQGLQFLFEYFSETQRNKGNFPGRFSGRQFSNSRSEMNVSTLELGDSALYLCASSLLGQGSTGELFFGEGSRLTVL.

There are a few counts of this clonotype. The chain has TRBV12-5 and TRBJ2-2, with a weak D call TRBD1 (5 bases). Germline V lookup: CDR1 LGHNT, CDR2 FRNRAP. Trimming pared 6 bases from V and 0 bases from J, leaving 26 bases between. CDR3 size: 20 residues. In DNA form, the CDR3 reads TGTGCTAGTGGGAAAACCCTTAAACAGGTCCCAAACGCGAACACCGGGGAGCTGTTTTTT. Amino acids: CASGKTLKQVPNANTGELFF. Full variable domain (rest looked up from reference TRBV12-5 and TRBJ2-2): DARVTQTPRHKVTEMGQEVTMRCQPILGHNTVFWYRQTMMQGLELLAYFRNRAPLDDSGMPKDRFSAEMPDATLATLKIQPSEPRDSAVYFCASGKTLKQVPNANTGELFFGEGSRLTVL.

There are many counts of this clonotype. V and J are TRBV15 and TRBJ2-4; 11 bases are shared with TRBD2. Germline assignment: CDR1 LNHNV and CDR2 YYDKDF (reference sequence). The CDR3 loop spans 17 amino acids. V lost 4 bases to trimming and J lost 1 base; unmatched junction nucleotides: 6. Here the CDR3 reads CATSIPSGRLAKNIQYF. DNA for the CDR3: TGTGCCACCAGCATTCCTAGCGGGAGGCTGGCCAAAAACATTCAGTACTTC.

This clonotype was counted at least ten times. The chain joins TRBV12-3 or TRBV12-4 to TRBJ2-1; 12 bases fit TRBD2. The CDR3 sequence is 13 residues long. The V gene end was trimmed by 8 bases and the J gene end by 7 bases; junction bases not matched to a gene: 3. CDR3: CASRTSGVNEQFF. CDR3 sequence (DNA): TGTGCCAGCCGGACTAGCGGGGTTAATGAGCAGTTCTTC.

This clonotype was seen many times. V gene TRBV5-1 combines with J gene TRBJ2-7; D remains unclear. V was shortened by 6 bases and J by 4 bases, with 8 bases between the two germline ends. CDR1 SGHRS and CDR2 YFSETQ come from the germline V gene. This CDR3 region has 11 residues. For the CDR3, the DNA is TGCGCCAGCACCGCTGGGTACGAGCAGTACTTC. As protein: CASTAGYEQYF.

The chain links TRBV29-1 to TRBJ2-7; 7 nucleotides agree with TRBD1. V gave up 6 bases and J gave up 3 bases; unmatched junction bases: 11. The CDR3 loop spans 14 amino acids. Looked up from germline, CDR1 is SQVTM and CDR2 is ANQGSEA. CDR3 sequence reads: CSVRDSPPYYEQYF. The DNA for the CDR3 is TGCAGCGTGAGGGACAGCCCCCCCTACTACGAGCAGTACTTC.

V and J are TRBV5-1 and TRBJ2-1; 7 nucleotides agree with TRBD1. The CDR3 covers 15 residues. V was clipped by 0 bases and J by 6 bases; unmatched bases: 6. Germline CDR1 SGHRS, CDR2 YFSETQ. CDR3 sequence reads: CASSLGDRDINEQFF. The CDR3 bases are TGCGCCAGCAGCTTGGGAGACAGGGACATCAATGAGCAGTTCTTC.

J is TRBJ2-5 and V is TRBV20-1; 10 bases are a match to TRBD2. The CDR3 contains 15 residues. The V and J ends lost 0 bases and 1 base, in that order; junction bases with no gene match: 2. Germline CDR1 reads DFQATT; CDR2 reads SNEGSKA (reference sequence). CDR3 sequence reads: CSARDWTSGQETQYF. In nucleotides, the CDR3 is TGCAGTGCTAGAGATTGGACTAGCGGCCAAGAGACCCAGTACTTC.

The rearrangement joins TRBV20-1 to TRBJ2-5; TRBD1 aligns across 9 bases. Losses at the gene ends were 5 bases for V and 5 bases for J; bases not matched to a gene: 6. Germline values: CDR1 DFQATT, CDR2 SNEGSKA (reference sequence). This CDR3 comprises 13 residues. As DNA, the CDR3 is TGCAGTGCTTGGGGACAGGGACGCGAGACCCAGTACTTC. This translates into CSAWGQGRETQYF.

This clonotype has only a few counts. The V call is TRBV28, the J call TRBJ2-4; D might be TRBD2 (5 bases). This CDR3 spans 14 amino acids. CDR1 MDHEN and CDR2 SYDVKM come from the germline V gene. V lost 5 bases, J lost 4 bases, and 12 bases lay in between. The CDR3 here is CASSPSGEKNIQYF. The CDR3 DNA is TGTGCCAGCAGTCCCTCCGGGGAGAAAAACATTCAGTACTTC.

Turning to this clonotype: One end of the junction fails to match germline, which may point to a read error. The chain is built from TRBV7-7 and TRBJ2-7; TRBD1 matches 9 bases. The CDR3 runs to 15 residues. CDR1 SSHAT and CDR2 FNYEAQ come from the germline V gene (reference sequence). CDR3 residues: CASSLGQGPPYEQYF. The CDR3 nucleotides are TGTGCTAGCAGCTTAGGACAGGGGCCGCCCTACGAGCAGTACTTC.

This clonotype has only a few counts. As DNA, the CDR3 is TGCGCCAGCAGCCAAGACAGTGGGCAGTACGAGCAGTACTTC. It encodes CASSQDSGQYEQYF. The chain has TRBV5-1 and TRBJ2-7, with D possibly matching TRBD1 (5 bases). This CDR3 comprises 14 residues. The germline V gene has CDR1 SGHRS and CDR2 YFSETQ. V was pared by 4 bases and J by 4 bases, with 15 bases between.

The chain recombines TRBV20-1 with TRBJ2-4, with TRBD1 identical over 7 bases. V lost 3 bases to trimming and J lost 7 bases; unmatched junction nucleotides: 3. The germline gives CDR1 DFQATT, CDR2 SNEGSKA (reference sequence). There are 12 residues in the CDR3. In DNA, the CDR3 is TGCAGTGCTAGGAAACAGGGGAACATTCAGTACTTC. Translating gives CSARKQGNIQYF.

The rearrangement links TRBV6-5 to TRBJ2-5; D possibly matches TRBD1 or TRBD2 (5 bases each). The CDR3 is 14 residues long. V lost 2 bases and J 1 base, leaving 8 bases between the germline ends. Germline CDR1 MNHEY, CDR2 SVGAGI. The CDR3 spells CASSYRGRQETQYF. CDR3 nucleotide sequence: TGTGCCAGCAGTTACCGGGGCCGCCAAGAGACCCAGTACTTC.

The J gene is TRBJ2-1, the V gene TRBV6-7; TRBD2 matches 15 bases. TRBV6-7 is marked as an open reading frame, function uncertain. With V trimmed by 8 bases and J by 9 bases, 5 bases remained unmatched. This CDR3 comprises 14 residues. This chain's CDR3 is CASLTGLAGGEQFF. The DNA for the CDR3 is TGTGCCAGCTTGACGGGACTAGCGGGGGGTGAGCAGTTCTTC.

Ten or more counts support this clonotype. The chain recombines TRBV20-1 with TRBJ2-7, with TRBD2 identical over 12 bases. Looked up from germline, CDR1 is DFQATT and CDR2 is SNEGSKA (reference sequence). The V gene end was trimmed by 5 bases and the J gene end by 0 bases; junction bases not matched to a gene: 2. The CDR3 covers 14 residues. The CDR3 protein is CSAGLAGFSYEQYF. The CDR3 nucleotides are TGCAGTGCTGGACTAGCGGGGTTCTCCTACGAGCAGTACTTC.

The chain has TRBV12-3 or TRBV12-4 and TRBJ2-5; no clear D. Trimming removed 3 bases from V and 2 bases from J, with 7 bases in between. The CDR3 is made up of 13 amino acids. CDR3 sequence (DNA): TGTGCCAGCAGTTTTTACGGGCAAGAGACCCAGTACTTC. It yields the protein CASSFYGQETQYF.

CDR3 nucleotides: TGCAGTGCTCCGGGGGTTCTGGGCGAGCAGTACTTC. The encoded protein is CSAPGVLGEQYF. The chain carries TRBV20-1 and TRBJ2-7; D possibly corresponds to TRBD2 (6 bases). This CDR3 comprises 12 residues. Per germline, CDR1 DFQATT and CDR2 SNEGSKA (reference sequence). Trimming removed 5 bases from V and 6 bases from J, with 14 bases in between.